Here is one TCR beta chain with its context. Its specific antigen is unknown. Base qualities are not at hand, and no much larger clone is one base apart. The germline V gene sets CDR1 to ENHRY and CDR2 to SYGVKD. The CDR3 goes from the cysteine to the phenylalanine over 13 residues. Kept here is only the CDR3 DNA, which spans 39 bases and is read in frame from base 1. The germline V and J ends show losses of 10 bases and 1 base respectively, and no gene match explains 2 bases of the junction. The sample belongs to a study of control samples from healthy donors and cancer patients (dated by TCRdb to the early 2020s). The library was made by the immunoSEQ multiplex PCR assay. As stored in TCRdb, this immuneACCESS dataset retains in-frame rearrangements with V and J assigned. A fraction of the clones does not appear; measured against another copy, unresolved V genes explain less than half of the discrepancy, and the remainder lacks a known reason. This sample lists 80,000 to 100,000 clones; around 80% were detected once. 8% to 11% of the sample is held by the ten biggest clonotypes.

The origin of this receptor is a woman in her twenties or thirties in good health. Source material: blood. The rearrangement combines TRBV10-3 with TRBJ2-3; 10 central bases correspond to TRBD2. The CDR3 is CATGLAGTDTQYF. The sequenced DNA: TGTGCCACTGGACTAGCGGGCACAGATACGCAGTATTTT.